Below, 8 T cell receptor beta chains from the same sample are listed, as sequenced in a study of OX40 agonist ivuxolimab in advanced cancers. Sequenced by immunoSEQ multiplex PCR; TCRdb stores in-frame clones only, minus some. The sample shows 45,000 to 60,000 clones, around 90% of them seen only once. Sequencing used CD4+ or CD8+ T cells sorted from blood, obtained in a trial of the OX40 agonist ivuxolimab. The receptor source for this set is an adult with an advanced solid tumor such as melanoma, head and neck, liver or kidney cancer.

The rearrangement uses TRBV19 and TRBJ2-3; 7 bases are a match to TRBD2. Germline V lookup: CDR1 LNHDA, CDR2 SQIVND (reference sequence). This CDR3 spans 15 amino acids. Unmatched junction bases numbered 12, after V lost 7 bases and J lost 5 bases. CDR3 sequence reads: CASIPRAGVVDTQYF. CDR3 nucleotide sequence: TGTGCCAGTATCCCCCGGGCGGGAGTGGTAGATACGCAGTATTTT. Using reference TRBV19 and TRBJ2-3 for the parts outside the CDR3, the full variable domain is DGGITQSPKYLFRKEGQNVTLSCEQNLNHDAMYWYRQDPGQGLRLIYYSQIVNDFQKGDIAEGYSVSREKKESFPLTVTSAQKNPTAFYLCASIPRAGVVDTQYFGPGTRLTVL.

The V and J genes are TRBV12-5 and TRBJ1-1; D gene unclear. The CDR3 has 13 residues. Germline-derived CDR1 and CDR2 are LGHNT and FRNRAP. Between the trimmed V and J ends, which lost 6 bases and 0 bases, there was a span of 8 bases. In DNA, the CDR3 is TGTGCTAGTGGGGACGGAATGAACACTGAAGCTTTCTTT. It translates to CASGDGMNTEAFF.

The chain combines TRBV7-6 with TRBJ2-1; the match to TRBD2 covers 11 bases. Germline CDR1 reads SGHVS; CDR2 reads FNYEAQ. The ends lost 3 bases at V and 8 bases at J; junction bases unmatched: 9. This CDR3 region has 16 residues. In DNA, the CDR3 is TGTGCCAGCAGCTTGAGGGGGACTAGCGGTGGGGATGAGCAGTTCTTC. It translates to CASSLRGTSGGDEQFF.

The rearrangement joins TRBV5-6 to TRBJ2-1; 14 nucleotides align to TRBD2. This CDR3 region has 16 residues. Per the germline V gene, CDR1 is SGHDT and CDR2 is YYEEEE. The V and J ends lost 4 bases and 6 bases, in that order; junction bases with no gene match: 6. The DNA of the CDR3 is TGTGCCAGCAGCAAACAGGGACTAGCGGGAGTCAATGAGCAGTTCTTC. This sequence encodes CASSKQGLAGVNEQFF.

This clone was counted only a few times. The chain employs TRBV2 and TRBJ2-7, with D perhaps assigned TRBD1 or TRBD2 (5 bases each). Germline assignment: CDR1 SNHLY and CDR2 FYNNEI. Deletions cut 3 bases from V and 1 base from J, with 10 bases between. The CDR3 length is 14 residues. The CDR3 sequence: CASSDPRESYEQYV. The CDR3 coding sequence is TGTGCCAGCAGTGACCCCAGGGAGTCCTACGAGCAGTACGTC.

This clone turned up a few times. This chain uses TRBV6-5 with TRBJ1-5, with D maybe TRBD1 (5 bases). The CDR3 extends over 13 amino acids. V lost 0 bases and J lost 12, with 12 bases in between. Germline CDR1 reads MNHEY; CDR2 reads SVGAGI. The CDR3 loop is CASSYSLEGHQHF. The CDR3 DNA reads as TGTGCCAGCAGTTACTCGTTGGAGGGGCACCAGCATTTT.

The sample holds one count of this clone. This rearrangement joins TRBV29-1 to TRBJ1-1; D not resolved. V was pared by 3 bases and J by 5 bases, with 4 bases between. The germline V gene has CDR1 SQVTM and CDR2 ANQGSEA. The CDR3 contains 10 residues. The CDR3 loop reads CSVESTEAFF. The CDR3, as DNA: TGCAGCGTTGAGTCGACTGAAGCTTTCTTT.

This chain uses TRBV6-6 with TRBJ2-5, with TRBD2 matching 9 bases. The V segment lost 2 bases and the J segment 4 bases; nucleotides outside the gene matches: 5. This CDR3 is 15 amino acids long. The germline V gene encodes CDR1 MNHNY and CDR2 SVGAGI (reference sequence). For the CDR3, the DNA is TGTGCCAGCAGTTACGCGGGAGGGCCCGGAGAGACCCAGTACTTC. It translates to CASSYAGGPGETQYF.